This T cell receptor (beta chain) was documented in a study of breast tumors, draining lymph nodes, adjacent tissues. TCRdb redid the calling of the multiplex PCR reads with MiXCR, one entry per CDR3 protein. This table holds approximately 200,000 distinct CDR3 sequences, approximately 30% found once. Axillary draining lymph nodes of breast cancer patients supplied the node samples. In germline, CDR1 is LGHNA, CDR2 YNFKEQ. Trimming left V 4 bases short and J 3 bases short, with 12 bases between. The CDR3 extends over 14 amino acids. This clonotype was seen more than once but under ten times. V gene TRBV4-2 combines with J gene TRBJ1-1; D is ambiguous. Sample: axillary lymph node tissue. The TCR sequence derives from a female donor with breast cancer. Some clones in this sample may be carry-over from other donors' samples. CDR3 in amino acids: CASSPDGGDTEAFF. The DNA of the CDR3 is TGTGCCAGCAGCCCTGATGGTGGTGACACTGAAGCTTTCTTT.